Following are 24 T cell receptor beta chains from one sample sequenced in a study of control samples from healthy donors and cancer patients. Profiling relied on immunoSEQ multiplex PCR, and the TCRdb table lists in-frame clones only, not all of them. The sample carries roughly 100,000 clones, roughly nine tenths recorded once. The specimen was blood. These receptors all stem from a woman younger than 30 in good health.

The rearrangement joins TRBV3-1 (or the pseudogene TRBV3-2) to TRBJ1-2; D call uncertain. CDR1 and CDR2 (germline): LGHDT, YNNKEL (reference sequence). The CDR3 is 12 amino acids. Trimming shortened V by 4 bases and J by 5 bases, and 8 bases separated the two germline ends. The CDR3 here is CASSLLTYGYTF. The CDR3 nucleotides are TGTGCCAGCAGCCTTTTGACTTATGGCTACACCTTC.

The chain joins TRBV9 to TRBJ2-3, with a possible D match to TRBD1 (6 bases). V was shortened by 2 bases and J by 2 bases, with 9 bases between the two germline ends. Germline loops: CDR1 SGDLS, CDR2 YYNGEE. The CDR3 has 14 amino acids. CDR3: CASSVGAYTDTQYF. In DNA form, the CDR3 reads TGTGCCAGCAGCGTGGGGGCTTACACAGATACGCAGTATTTT.

The chain's CDR3 is CAISEVTGVHGYTF. As DNA, the CDR3 is TGTGCCATCAGTGAAGTTACAGGGGTTCATGGCTACACCTTC. This rearrangement joins TRBV10-3 to TRBJ1-2; 7 bases map to TRBD1. This CDR3 is built from 14 residues. Trimming cost V 3 bases and J 6 bases; bases outside gene matches: 7. Germline assignment: CDR1 ENHRY and CDR2 SYGVKD.

The chain links TRBV13 to TRBJ2-7; the match to TRBD1 covers 9 bases. Germline assignment: CDR1 PRHDT and CDR2 FYEKMQ (reference sequence). The CDR3 contains 13 residues. V dropped 4 bases and J dropped 5; count of bases not matched to a gene: 3. CDR3 loop: CASSSGQGNEQYF. The CDR3 DNA reads TGTGCCAGCAGCTCGGGACAGGGAAACGAGCAGTACTTC.

This clone was counted only a few times. This chain connects TRBV19 to TRBJ2-7; D remains unclear. The germline V gene encodes CDR1 LNHDA and CDR2 SQIVND (reference sequence). There are 13 residues in the CDR3. The V and J ends lost 4 bases and 7 bases respectively, with 14 bases between them. CDR3 protein: CASSTRSAVEQYF. The CDR3 region has the DNA TGTGCCAGTAGTACACGATCCGCCGTGGAGCAGTACTTC. The full variable domain, with the rest looked up from reference TRBV19 and TRBJ2-7, is DGGITQSPKYLFRKEGQNVTLSCEQNLNHDAMYWYRQDPGQGLRLIYYSQIVNDFQKGDIAEGYSVSREKKESFPLTVTSAQKNPTAFYLCASSTRSAVEQYFGPGTRLTVT.

The chain is built from TRBV7-2 and TRBJ2-1, with 10 bases lining up with TRBD2. With 3 bases clipped from V and 9 bases from J, the junction kept 11 bases outside the gene matches. This CDR3 comprises 16 residues. CDR1 and CDR2 from the germline V gene are SGHTA and FQGNSA. The CDR3 protein is CASSLLAAGGPGEQFF. CDR3 in DNA: TGTGCCAGCAGCTTGTTGGCAGCGGGGGGGCCTGGTGAGCAGTTCTTC.

The chain couples TRBV29-1 to TRBJ2-5; TRBD1 is a possible D gene (5 bases). Germline-derived CDR1 and CDR2 are SQVTM and ANQGSEA. Trimming left V 3 bases short and J 0 bases short, with 14 bases between. The CDR3 has 15 amino acids. The CDR3 nucleotides read TGCAGCGTTGAGGACAAACCCCGGTACCAAGAGACCCAGTACTTC. The encoded protein is CSVEDKPRYQETQYF.

The chain employs TRBV6-2 or TRBV6-3 and TRBJ2-3; no clear D. V gave up 4 bases and J gave up 3 bases, with 8 bases separating them. The CDR3 loop spans 13 amino acids. The V gene's germline CDR1 is MNHEY and CDR2 SVGEGT. The CDR3 is CASSSRPTDTQYF. The CDR3 coding sequence is TGTGCCAGCAGTTCGAGACCAACAGATACGCAGTATTTT.

The chain uses TRBV6-5 and TRBJ2-3; 8 nucleotides match TRBD2. J lost 2 bases, V lost 4 bases, and 2 bases had no gene match. This CDR3 spans 14 amino acids. Looked up from germline, CDR1 is MNHEY and CDR2 is SVGAGI. The CDR3 protein is CASSLAGPTDTQYF. CDR3 coding DNA: TGTGCCAGCAGTTTAGCGGGGCCCACAGATACGCAGTATTTT.

The gene calls are TRBV7-9 and TRBJ1-1; the match to TRBD1 covers 8 bases. The V gene's germline CDR1 is SEHNR and CDR2 FQNEAQ (reference sequence). The CDR3 covers 15 residues. V shed 5 bases, J shed 4 bases, and the junction held 9 bases outside the gene matches. The CDR3 DNA sequence: TGTGCCAGCAGCATCGGACAGGGAGGGGCCACTGAAGCTTTCTTT. Its translation is CASSIGQGGATEAFF.

V and J are TRBV19 and TRBJ2-2; D unclear. Germline V lookup: CDR1 LNHDA, CDR2 SQIVND (reference sequence). The CDR3 is made up of 13 amino acids. Between the trimmed V and J ends, which lost 5 bases and 6 bases, there was a span of 10 bases. The CDR3 DNA reads TGTGCCAGTAGTGTACAGACCGCCGGGGAGCTGTTTTTT. Protein product: CASSVQTAGELFF.

This chain joins TRBV7-2 and TRBJ2-3; D is possibly TRBD1 (5 bases). The CDR3 spans 14 residues. CDR1 and CDR2 from the germline V gene are SGHTA and FQGNSA. V lost 6 bases to trimming and J lost 4 bases, with 14 bases between them. CDR3 in DNA: TGTGCCAGCAGTAGGAACCAGGGTCCAGATACGCAGTATTTT. Encoded protein: CASSRNQGPDTQYF.

The J gene is TRBJ1-2, the V gene TRBV7-9; 8 nucleotides match TRBD1. V was pared by 4 bases and J by 4 bases, with 11 bases of the junction left unmatched. The V gene's germline CDR1 is SEHNR and CDR2 FQNEAQ (reference sequence). This CDR3 region has 16 residues. Written as DNA, the CDR3 is TGTGCCAGCAGCTACGAGAGGACAGGGTCGGGCTATGGCTACACCTTC. It codes for CASSYERTGSGYGYTF.

The rearrangement joins TRBV25-1 to TRBJ2-3, with TRBD2 matching over 15 bases. Germline V gene data show CDR1 as MGHDK and CDR2 as SYGVNS. V shed 4 bases, J shed 4 bases, and the junction held 3 bases outside the gene matches. The CDR3 is 16 residues long. The CDR3 is CASSAWTSGGADTQYF. The CDR3 nucleotides read TGTGCCAGCAGTGCCTGGACTAGCGGGGGGGCAGATACGCAGTATTTT.

This chain links TRBV6-1 with TRBJ1-2; D perhaps matches TRBD1 (5 bases). This CDR3 is 14 amino acids long. Trimming left V 0 bases short and J 4 bases short, with 9 bases between. In germline, CDR1 is MNHNS, CDR2 SASEGT. This CDR3 is CASSEAGQSYGYTF. CDR3 nucleotides: TGTGCCAGCAGTGAAGCGGGGCAGTCCTATGGCTACACCTTC.

This rearrangement joins TRBV30 to TRBJ1-3, with D possibly TRBD1 on 5 matching bases. Trimming cost V 2 bases and J 1 base, with 18 bases left between them. Germline-derived CDR1 and CDR2 are GTSNPN and SVGIG (reference sequence). CDR3 length equals 17 residues. The CDR3 protein is CAWSPRGGAGSGNTIYF. The CDR3 region has the DNA TGTGCCTGGAGTCCCCGGGGGGGAGCGGGGTCTGGAAACACCATATATTTT.

V and J are TRBV27 and TRBJ1-1; D remains unclear. Germline V gene data show CDR1 as MNHEY and CDR2 as SMNVEV (reference sequence). The CDR3 is 16 residues long. V lost 2 bases to trimming and J lost 3 bases, with 16 bases between them. CDR3 in DNA: TGTGCCAGCAGTTTAAACGTGGGCCTATTCTACACTGAAGCTTTCTTT. Amino acid sequence: CASSLNVGLFYTEAFF.

The rearrangement links TRBV3-1 (or the pseudogene TRBV3-2) to TRBJ1-1; D is undetermined. This CDR3 spans 14 amino acids. Trimming took off 2 bases at V and 0 bases at J, with 7 bases between the two ends. The germline V gene has CDR1 LGHDT and CDR2 YNNKEL (reference sequence). CDR3 loop: CASSQMGMNTEAFF. The CDR3 coding sequence is TGTGCCAGCAGCCAAATGGGAATGAACACTGAAGCTTTCTTT.

J is TRBJ1-1 and V is TRBV20-1; D unresolved. The germline V and J ends were trimmed by 3 bases and 1 base, with 12 bases remaining between them. The CDR3 extends over 14 amino acids. Germline V lookup: CDR1 DFQATT, CDR2 SNEGSKA (reference sequence). The CDR3 sequence: CSASMRTGNTEAFF. CDR3 coding DNA: TGCAGTGCTAGTATGCGGACGGGGAACACTGAAGCTTTCTTT.

This chain links TRBV10-3 with TRBJ1-6, with 7 bases aligning to TRBD1. Trimming at V came to 6 bases and at J to 9 bases, leaving 8 bases not matched to a gene. The CDR3 has 14 amino acids. Germline CDR1 is ENHRY and CDR2 is SYGVKD. As DNA, the CDR3 is TGTGCCATCAGGAGCGGGACAGCGCCTTCACCCCTCCACTTT. Its protein product is CAIRSGTAPSPLHF.

The CDR3 region has the DNA TGTGCCAGCAGCTTAGCCCCCCCGGCCCTTCCCTACTATGGCTACACCTTC. Protein product: CASSLAPPALPYYGYTF. V is TRBV11-3 and J is TRBJ1-2; D gene uncertain. This CDR3 comprises 17 residues. The ends were cut back, 1 base at V and 3 bases at J, with 18 bases in the middle. CDR1 is SGHNT and CDR2 is YENEEA in the germline V gene.

This chain joins TRBV30 and TRBJ1-2; D remains ambiguous. The CDR3 length is 13 residues. Germline V gene lookup returns CDR1 GTSNPN and CDR2 SVGIG (reference sequence). Deletions cut 0 bases from V and 1 base from J, with 6 bases between. CDR3 sequence reads: CAWSVGVNYGYTF. DNA for the CDR3: TGTGCCTGGAGTGTTGGGGTTAACTATGGCTACACCTTC. Using reference TRBV30 and TRBJ1-2 for the parts outside the CDR3, the full variable domain is SQTIHQWPATLVQPVGSPLSLECTVEGTSNPNLYWYRQAAGRGLQLLFYSVGIGQISSEVPQNLSASRPQDRQFILSSKKLLLSDSGFYLCAWSVGVNYGYTFGSGTRLTVV.

The gene calls are TRBV20-1 and TRBJ1-5; tentative D call: TRBD1 (5 bases). The CDR3 is made up of 13 amino acids. V lost 3 bases and J lost 6, with 12 bases in between. CDR1 DFQATT and CDR2 SNEGSKA come from the germline V gene (reference sequence). The CDR3: CSASQGRFQPQHF. The CDR3 DNA follows: TGCAGTGCTAGTCAGGGAAGGTTTCAGCCCCAGCATTTT.

For the CDR3, the DNA is TGCGCCAGCAAAGGATATGACACCGGGGAGCTGTTTTTT. Translating it yields CASKGYDTGELFF. V usage is TRBV10-1 and J usage is TRBJ2-2; D unresolved. The CDR3 covers 13 residues. The germline CDR1 and CDR2 sequences are WNHNN and SYGVQD (reference sequence). Trimming took 7 bases from V and 3 from J, leaving 9 bases between them.